The clone carrying this TCR beta chain was counted at least ten times. Unique molecular identifiers were added to individual cDNA molecules. Each CDR3 protein gets one entry after TCRdb re-called the 5' RACE reads with MiXCR. This repertoire shows roughly 80,000 distinct CDR3 sequences, approximately 10% found once; its top ten account for 12%. The CDR3 consists of 15 residues. V was clipped by 4 bases and J by 4 bases; unmatched bases: 10. CDR1 is SQVTM, CDR2 ANQGSEA, per germline. The entry originates in a study of early T cells in non-severe SARS-CoV-2 infection. The rearrangement uses TRBV29-1 and TRBJ2-5; 9 nucleotides agree with TRBD2. Material: whole blood, obtained at baseline. The clonotype comes from an adult who was a healthcare worker with PCR-confirmed SARS-CoV-2 infection or an uninfected control (not recorded which). Written as DNA, the CDR3 is TGCAGCGTTGCATTTCTAGCGGGGAGCTCAGAGACCCAGTACTTC. This codes for CSVAFLAGSSETQYF. The full variable domain, its missing parts supplied by reference TRBV29-1 and TRBJ2-5, is SAVISQKPSRDICQRGTSLTIQCQVDSQVTMMFWYRQQPGQSLTLIATANQGSEATYESGFVIDKFPISRPNLTFSTLTVSNMSPEDSSIYLCSVAFLAGSSETQYFGPGTRLLVL.